Presented here are 16 T cell receptor beta chains from one specimen sequenced in a study of resident and recirculating memory T cells in vitiligo. Measured with immunoSEQ multiplex PCR; TCRdb has only the in-frame clones, and not every one. The sample has tens of thousands of clones, 92% seen once. Sequencing was carried out using blood. The receptors shown here come from a male donor with vitiligo.

The chain links TRBV28 to TRBJ1-4, with no clear D. Germline CDR1 is MDHEN and CDR2 is SYDVKM. V lost 3 bases and J lost 4, with 9 bases in between. The CDR3 totals 14 residues. The CDR3 bases are TGTGCCAGCAGTTTCGGGTCGCGTAATGAAAAACTGTTTTTT. Its translation: CASSFGSRNEKLFF.

The chain employs TRBV19 and TRBJ2-3; 9 bases align to TRBD2. Per germline, CDR1 LNHDA and CDR2 SQIVND (reference sequence). The ends lost 3 bases at V and 2 bases at J; junction bases unmatched: 6. This CDR3 has 16 amino acids. CDR3 amino acids: CASSIKAGGYTDTQYF. The CDR3 nucleotides are TGTGCCAGTAGTATCAAAGCGGGGGGATACACAGATACGCAGTATTTT.

This clone has a handful of counts. The chain links TRBV27 to TRBJ1-1, with a possible D match to TRBD1 (6 bases). The CDR3 is made up of 14 amino acids. The germline CDR1 and CDR2 sequences are MNHEY and SMNVEV (reference sequence). With 5 bases removed from V and 10 bases from J, the gap between germline ends came to 20 bases. The CDR3 is CASSDLEGVGRAFF. The CDR3 nucleotides read TGTGCCAGCAGTGATCTTGAGGGGGTTGGACGAGCTTTCTTT.

V and J are TRBV2 and TRBJ1-1, with a weak D call TRBD1 (6 bases). The CDR3 loop spans 13 amino acids. Per the germline V gene, CDR1 is SNHLY and CDR2 is FYNNEI. Trimming shortened V by 7 bases and J by 0 bases, and 9 bases separated the two germline ends. The CDR3 DNA reads TGTGCCAGCACGAGGGACATGAACACTGAAGCTTTCTTT. Protein sequence: CASTRDMNTEAFF.

The genes are TRBV27 and TRBJ2-7; 7 bases line up with TRBD1. This CDR3 is 16 amino acids long. V dropped 0 bases and J dropped 4; count of bases not matched to a gene: 9. Germline V gene sequence: CDR1 MNHEY, CDR2 SMNVEV (reference sequence). Here the CDR3 reads CASSLSTGTARYEQYF. The CDR3 DNA is TGTGCCAGCAGTTTATCGACGGGGACAGCAAGATACGAGCAGTACTTC.

The chain links TRBV27 to TRBJ2-7; D remains ambiguous. Trimming stripped 5 bases from V and 6 bases from J, with 11 bases between. This CDR3 has 12 amino acids. Germline CDR1 is MNHEY and CDR2 is SMNVEV (reference sequence). In nucleotides, the CDR3 is TGTGCCAGCAGTCCTTACAATTCCGAGCAGTACTTC. It yields the protein CASSPYNSEQYF.

The chain uses TRBV7-7 and TRBJ2-4; perhaps TRBD1 as D (6 bases). From germline, CDR1 is SSHAT and CDR2 FNYEAQ (reference sequence). Trimming took 4 bases from V and 4 from J, leaving 17 bases between them. The CDR3 totals 16 residues. The CDR3 spells CASSWGPGALKNIQYF. For the CDR3, the DNA is TGTGCCAGCAGCTGGGGGCCAGGGGCTTTAAAAAACATTCAGTACTTC.

The chain uses TRBV5-4 and TRBJ1-1; tentatively, D is TRBD1 (5 bases). The V and J ends lost 4 bases and 4 bases respectively, with 26 bases between them. The CDR3 has 18 amino acids. Germline loops: CDR1 SGHNT, CDR2 YYREEE (reference sequence). This CDR3 is CASSPWGGRGGWFTEAFF. The DNA of the CDR3 is TGTGCCAGCAGCCCCTGGGGTGGGAGGGGAGGATGGTTCACTGAAGCTTTCTTT.

The rearrangement joins TRBV7-8 to TRBJ2-7; D might be TRBD2 (6 bases). Germline CDR1 reads SGHVS; CDR2 reads FQNEAQ. This CDR3 has 15 amino acids. The V end was cut by 0 bases, the J end by 1 base, with 10 bases between. CDR3 region: CASSLARGSSYEQYF. The CDR3 DNA reads as TGTGCCAGCAGCTTAGCTCGGGGGTCATCCTACGAGCAGTACTTC.

V is TRBV7-9 and J is TRBJ2-7; TRBD2 is a possible D gene (5 bases). The germline V gene has CDR1 SEHNR and CDR2 FQNEAQ (reference sequence). Trimming shortened V by 6 bases and J by 1 base, and 16 bases separated the two germline ends. CDR3 size: 15 residues. CDR3 residues: CASSARGYHSYEQYF. CDR3 DNA: TGTGCCAGCAGTGCACGCGGGTACCATTCCTACGAGCAGTACTTC.

This clone was detected once. CDR3 amino acids: CASSYLAGVGNEQFF. The CDR3 coding sequence is TGTGCCAGCAGTTACCTAGCGGGAGTTGGCAATGAGCAGTTCTTC. The chain joins TRBV27 to TRBJ2-1; 10 nucleotides match TRBD2. CDR3 length equals 15 residues. Trimming cost V 4 bases and J 6 bases; bases outside gene matches: 6. Germline values: CDR1 MNHEY, CDR2 SMNVEV (reference sequence).

J is TRBJ1-2 and V is TRBV18, with a tentative D call TRBD1 (6 bases). The V end was cut by 4 bases, the J end by 6 bases, with 15 bases between. The CDR3 runs to 14 residues. Germline CDR1 and CDR2: KGHSH and LQKENI. CDR3 amino acids: CASSLRDNENGYTF. CDR3 DNA: TGTGCCAGCTCACTACGGGACAATGAAAATGGCTACACCTTC.

The chain recombines TRBV28 with TRBJ1-2; D is possibly TRBD1 (6 bases). V dropped 11 bases and J dropped 0 bases, with 13 bases sitting between them. The germline V gene has CDR1 MDHEN and CDR2 SYDVKM. This CDR3 is built from 13 residues. The CDR3 nucleotides read TGTGCCGTCGGACAGCCAGCTAACTATGGCTACACCTTC. Translating gives CAVGQPANYGYTF.

The chain employs TRBV28 and TRBJ1-5; possible D gene TRBD1, 6 bases. This CDR3 contains 18 residues. The ends were cut back, 2 bases at V and 2 bases at J, with 19 bases in the middle. Germline CDR1 is MDHEN and CDR2 is SYDVKM. The CDR3 DNA follows: TGTGCCAGCAGTTTAGTCTGGGGGCAGGGTTCGGGCAATCAGCCCCAGCATTTT. Translated, it gives CASSLVWGQGSGNQPQHF.

The V call is TRBV7-2, the J call TRBJ2-3; 11 bases line up with TRBD2. V shed 5 bases and J 2 bases; nucleotides not matched to a gene: 6. Germline CDR1 and CDR2: SGHTA and FQGNSA. The CDR3 has 16 amino acids. The DNA for the CDR3 is TGTGCCAGCAGCCTATCTAGCGGGAGGCCCACAGATACGCAGTATTTT. Its translation: CASSLSSGRPTDTQYF.

This sequence joins TRBV19 and TRBJ2-7; 8 positions agree with TRBD1. Trimming at V came to 3 bases and at J to 5 bases, leaving 6 bases not matched to a gene. This CDR3 comprises 14 residues. Germline CDR1 LNHDA, CDR2 SQIVND (reference sequence). Here the CDR3 reads CASSIGTGGNEQYF. As DNA, the CDR3 is TGTGCCAGTAGTATTGGGACAGGAGGGAACGAGCAGTACTTC. The full variable domain, rest sourced from reference TRBV19 and TRBJ2-7, is DGGITQSPKYLFRKEGQNVTLSCEQNLNHDAMYWYRQDPGQGLRLIYYSQIVNDFQKGDIAEGYSVSREKKESFPLTVTSAQKNPTAFYLCASSIGTGGNEQYFGPGTRLTVT.